Below, one TCR beta chain is given with its context. Its antigen is undetermined. This sample is part of a study of T-cell memory formation after mild COVID-19. Germline V gene data show CDR1 as SGHAT and CDR2 as FQNNGV. The CDR3 contains 13 residues. V was pared by 6 bases and J by 6 bases, with 12 bases between. Study-wide results and caveats: CD4+ contracting clones were found mainly in CM and EM, and CD8+ ones in EMRA.

TCRdb called the 5' RACE reads again in MiXCR, with one record for every CDR3 protein. The repertoire has fewer than 600,000 distinct CDR3 sequences, about 20% of them found once; the top ten carry about 8.4%. The receptor was derived from an adult woman who had mild COVID-19 (a few samples of this study predate the infection). Cell type and time point are not known. Material: PBMCs or a T cell subset sorted from them (not recorded which). The gene calls are TRBV11-2 and TRBJ1-5, with D possibly TRBD1 on 5 matching bases. The DNA of the CDR3 is TGTGCCAGCAGTCGGGACCGGCTTCAGCCCCAGCATTTT. It specifies CASSRDRLQPQHF. Full variable domain (rest looked up from reference TRBV11-2 and TRBJ1-5): EAGVAQSPRYKIIEKRQSVAFWCNPISGHATLYWYQQILGQGPKLLIQFQNNGVVDDSQLPKDRFSAERLKGVDSTLKIQPAKLEDSAVYLCASSRDRLQPQHFGDGTRLSIL.